This is a list of T cell receptor beta chains from one sample in a study of T-cell memory formation after mild COVID-19. TCRdb used MiXCR to reprocess the 5' RACE reads, holding one entry per CDR3 protein. This table has some 180,000 distinct CDR3 sequences, less than 20% appearing once. Sequenced input: PBMCs or a T cell subset sorted from them (not recorded which). The receptors stem from a man between 18 and 35 years old who had mild COVID-19 (a few samples of this study predate the infection). Cell type and time point are not known. The conserved cysteine and the conserved F or W are not part of the CDR3 here.

cdr3_aa: ASSVQGWDTEAF; v_call: TRBV5-6; j_call: TRBJ1-1
cdr3_aa: ASSATGAQETQY; v_call: TRBV5-1; j_call: TRBJ2-5
cdr3_aa: ASSLAGLGNQPQH; v_call: TRBV27; j_call: TRBJ1-5
cdr3_aa: ATSDASTGTGETQY; v_call: TRBV24-1; j_call: TRBJ2-5
cdr3_aa: SDKGPSGVETQY; v_call: TRBV20-1; j_call: TRBJ2-5
cdr3_aa: ASSLRQGSQSGELF; v_call: TRBV7-2; j_call: TRBJ2-2
cdr3_aa: ASSRVSGNTIY; v_call: TRBV6-5; j_call: TRBJ1-3
cdr3_aa: ASSATGGADEAF; v_call: TRBV5-1; j_call: TRBJ1-1
cdr3_aa: ASTGTGSNTEAF; v_call: TRBV12-3/TRBV12-4; j_call: TRBJ1-1
cdr3_aa: ASSQEGPGVEQF; v_call: TRBV4-3; j_call: TRBJ2-1
cdr3_aa: ASSWNSGGQETQY; v_call: TRBV5-1; j_call: TRBJ2-5
cdr3_aa: ASSLPGGREKLF; v_call: TRBV7-2; j_call: TRBJ1-4
cdr3_aa: ASSWTPVTDTQY; v_call: TRBV5-1; j_call: TRBJ2-3
cdr3_aa: ASSLGEANEQF; v_call: TRBV12-3/TRBV12-4; j_call: TRBJ2-1
cdr3_aa: ASSHRRDRGHEQY; v_call: TRBV3-1; j_call: TRBJ2-7
cdr3_aa: ASSQPRAGGTEAF; v_call: TRBV4-3; j_call: TRBJ1-1
cdr3_aa: ASSLGFGGETQY; v_call: TRBV7-9; j_call: TRBJ2-5
cdr3_aa: ASSQEGTGNNEQF; v_call: TRBV3-1; j_call: TRBJ2-1
cdr3_aa: SARIGDRMNTEAF; v_call: TRBV20-1; j_call: TRBJ1-1
cdr3_aa: ASSYSGFGGYGYT; v_call: TRBV6-5; j_call: TRBJ1-2
cdr3_aa: ASSDGTGRHNQPQH; v_call: TRBV19; j_call: TRBJ1-5
cdr3_aa: ASRGPSTDTQY; v_call: TRBV5-1; j_call: TRBJ2-3
cdr3_aa: ASSPAGNQETQY; v_call: TRBV18; j_call: TRBJ2-5
cdr3_aa: ASSTVLAMGTDTQY; v_call: TRBV18; j_call: TRBJ2-3
cdr3_aa: ATRDRHSNQPQH; v_call: TRBV2; j_call: TRBJ1-5
cdr3_aa: ASHLDRVNTEAF; v_call: TRBV5-1; j_call: TRBJ1-1
cdr3_aa: ASSIRMGSYEQY; v_call: TRBV5-6; j_call: TRBJ2-7
cdr3_aa: ASSSGLTLNYGYT; v_call: TRBV28; j_call: TRBJ1-2
cdr3_aa: ASSGRTDFEGEQF; v_call: TRBV4-3; j_call: TRBJ2-1
cdr3_aa: ASSLRRAGELF; v_call: TRBV6-1; j_call: TRBJ2-2
cdr3_aa: ASIPGQGVWSYNSPLH; v_call: TRBV28; j_call: TRBJ1-6
cdr3_aa: ASSSPSGGATQY; v_call: TRBV5-1; j_call: TRBJ2-5
cdr3_aa: ASSLEGVQPQH; v_call: TRBV5-1; j_call: TRBJ1-5
cdr3_aa: ASCTGTTDTQY; v_call: TRBV7-9; j_call: TRBJ2-3
cdr3_aa: ASSPGGIQY; v_call: TRBV7-2; j_call: TRBJ2-5
cdr3_aa: ASSLPGALPGANVLT; v_call: TRBV12-3/TRBV12-4; j_call: TRBJ2-6
cdr3_aa: SASGPSGTEAF; v_call: TRBV20-1; j_call: TRBJ1-1
cdr3_aa: ASSLARDRENTGELF; v_call: TRBV11-2; j_call: TRBJ2-2
cdr3_aa: ASSFPGQGDSPLH; v_call: TRBV4-3; j_call: TRBJ1-6
cdr3_aa: ASIERGSGTDTQY; v_call: TRBV28; j_call: TRBJ2-3
cdr3_aa: AIKSLRGGELF; v_call: TRBV10-3; j_call: TRBJ2-2
cdr3_aa: ASSYRSTIY; v_call: TRBV28; j_call: TRBJ1-3
cdr3_aa: SARGPGTSGNTGELF; v_call: TRBV20-1; j_call: TRBJ2-2
cdr3_aa: ASRRGLSSYEQY; v_call: TRBV2; j_call: TRBJ2-7
cdr3_aa: ATRTGVTDTQY; v_call: TRBV6-6; j_call: TRBJ2-3
cdr3_aa: SATGSGNQPQH; v_call: TRBV20-1; j_call: TRBJ1-5
cdr3_aa: ASRSTGASSNQPQH; v_call: TRBV12-2; j_call: TRBJ1-5
cdr3_aa: ASVGFQWNYGYT; v_call: TRBV19; j_call: TRBJ1-2